A selection of T cell receptor beta chains follows, all from one sample in a study of blood T cell repertoires in COVID-19. The assay was immunoSEQ multiplex PCR, and TCRdb's table has in-frame clones only and misses some. The sample shows some 150,000 clones, about 83% of them seen only once. The sample consisted of peripheral blood. The receptor set was obtained from a human donor in a cohort sampled during active COVID-19. Each CDR3 is given with its conserved first and last residue. The order of the fields is D gene, V gene, clone size, J gene, CDR3 protein, CDR3 DNA. The D gene is left open where the match is weak. Clone size is not always given. Where it is, it says once, few, many or a class for expanded clones.

>.|TRBV28|.|TRBJ2-1
CASSLGRPGQFF
TGTGCCAGCAGTTTAGGTCGGCCGGGGCAGTTCTTC
>TRBD2|TRBV7-2|.|TRBJ2-3
CASSLSGTSGTDTQYF
TGTGCCAGCAGCTTATCGGGGACTAGCGGCACAGATACGCAGTATTTT
>.|TRBV15|once|TRBJ2-7
CATSSTFSYEQYF
TGTGCCACCAGCTCGACATTCTCCTACGAGCAGTACTTC
>.|TRBV11-2|.|TRBJ1-6
CASSLGWPPLHF
TGTGCCAGCAGCTTAGGATGGCCACCCCTCCACTTT
>.|TRBV19|.|TRBJ2-1
CASSIDGDTYNEQFF
TGTGCCAGTAGTATAGATGGGGACACTTACAATGAGCAGTTCTTC
>TRBD2|TRBV7-8|once|TRBJ2-2
CASSSSGTNTGELFF
TGTGCCAGCAGCTCTAGCGGTACGAACACCGGGGAGCTGTTTTTT
>.|TRBV7-3|.|TRBJ2-1
CASSSGQGMYNEQFF
TGTGCCAGCAGTTCGGGACAAGGGATGTACAATGAGCAGTTCTTC
>TRBD1|TRBV5-4|.|TRBJ2-7
CASSLGHRGPYEQYF
TGTGCCAGCAGCTTGGGACACAGGGGTCCCTACGAGCAGTACTTC
>.|TRBV18|.|TRBJ2-3
CASSPLQDTQYF
TGTGCCAGCTCACCACTTCAAGATACGCAGTATTTT
>TRBD1|TRBV5-1|.|TRBJ2-7
CASSLETGTYEQYF
TGCGCCAGCAGCTTAGAGACAGGGACCTACGAGCAGTACTTC
>TRBD2|TRBV6-2/TRBV6-3|.|TRBJ2-7
CASSRGLAAYEQYF
TGTGCCAGCAGTAGGGGACTAGCGGCCTACGAGCAGTACTTC
>.|TRBV5-1|.|TRBJ2-7
CASSSEVVPPYEQYF
TGCGCCAGCAGCTCTGAGGTAGTCCCCCCCTACGAGCAGTACTTC
>.|TRBV20-1|.|TRBJ2-7
CSASRPGTFSYEQYF
TGCAGTGCTAGTCGCCCGGGAACTTTCTCCTACGAGCAGTACTTC
>TRBD2|TRBV4-3|.|TRBJ2-5
CASSQGDKREGAAQYF
TGCGCCAGCAGCCAGGGGGATAAGCGGGAGGGCGCGGCCCAGTACTTC
>.|TRBV21-1|.|TRBJ2-1
CASSKTQVLQILAGVANEQFF
TGTGCCAGCAGCAAAACTCAGGTCCTCCAGATTTTAGCGGGAGTAGCCAATGAGCAGTTCTTC
>TRBD1|TRBV5-1|.|TRBJ2-7
CASSPRAGQVSVEQYF
TGCGCCAGCAGCCCGCGGGCGGGACAGGTTTCCGTCGAGCAGTACTTC
>.|TRBV7-9|.|TRBJ2-7
CASSLVGGDYEQYF
TGTGCCAGCAGCTTAGTTGGGGGCGACTACGAGCAGTACTTC
>.|TRBV5-4|.|TRBJ1-1
CASSSGQRRMNTEAFF
TGTGCCAGCAGCTCCGGACAGCGCCGAATGAACACTGAAGCTTTCTTT
>TRBD2|TRBV5-1|.|TRBJ2-5
CASSWRLAGGETQYF
TGCGCCAGCAGCTGGCGCTTAGCGGGAGGTGAGACCCAGTACTTC
>TRBD2|TRBV3-1/TRBV3-2|.|TRBJ2-1
CASSQPRGARGLAGSYNEQFF
TGTGCCAGCAGCCAGCCCCGGGGGGCTCGAGGGCTAGCGGGATCCTACAATGAGCAGTTCTTC
>.|TRBV9|.|TRBJ2-3
CASSGGDGNTDTQYF
TGTGCCAGCAGCGGGGGGGATGGGAACACAGATACGCAGTATTTT
>TRBD2|TRBV3-1/TRBV3-2|.|TRBJ2-2
CASSPPAGGSPGELFF
TGTGCCAGCAGCCCACCAGCGGGAGGGTCCCCCGGGGAGCTGTTTTTT
>.|TRBV28|.|TRBJ2-3
CASSSTGVPSTDTQYF
TGTGCCAGCAGTTCCACGGGAGTTCCTAGCACAGATACGCAGTATTTT
>.|TRBV3-1/TRBV3-2|.|TRBJ2-1
CASSPTYTGNNEQFF
TGTGCCAGCAGCCCTACCTACACAGGAAACAATGAGCAGTTCTTC
>TRBD2|TRBV5-1|.|TRBJ2-5
CASRYRTSGPSSGYQETQYF
TGCGCCAGCAGGTATCGTACTAGCGGCCCCTCATCGGGGTACCAAGAGACCCAGTACTTC
>TRBD1|TRBV7-6|.|TRBJ2-7
CASSLAQGQRPYEQYF
TGTGCCAGCAGCTTAGCGCAGGGACAGCGACCCTACGAGCAGTACTTC
>TRBD2|TRBV27|.|TRBJ2-7
CASRVTSGIPLEQYF
TGTGCCAGCAGGGTTACTAGCGGGATCCCCCTCGAGCAGTACTTC
>TRBD2|TRBV5-5|.|TRBJ2-5
CASSLGLAYETQYF
TGTGCCAGCAGCTTGGGACTAGCGTACGAGACCCAGTACTTC
>.|TRBV7-3|.|TRBJ2-3
CASSLSSNVGDTQYF
TGTGCCAGCAGCCTCTCGAGTAATGTCGGAGATACGCAGTATTTT
>.|TRBV29-1|.|TRBJ2-3
CSVKQAWGTDTQYF
TGCAGCGTAAAACAGGCCTGGGGCACAGATACGCAGTATTTT
>.|TRBV6-5|.|TRBJ1-1
CATTYEQVSTEAFF
TGTGCCACCACTTATGAACAGGTGAGCACTGAAGCTTTCTTT
>.|TRBV19|.|TRBJ2-1
CASSMGGSSLDEQFF
TGTGCCAGTAGTATGGGGGGATCCTCACTCGATGAGCAGTTCTTC
>.|TRBV10-3|.|TRBJ2-5
CAISHRDGRSVETQYF
TGTGCCATCAGCCACAGGGACGGACGAAGCGTAGAGACCCAGTACTTC
>TRBD1|TRBV12-3/TRBV12-4|.|TRBJ2-3
CASSPDRGSQYF
TGTGCCAGCAGCCCCGACAGGGGCTCGCAGTATTTT
>.|TRBV18|once|TRBJ1-2
CASSPPTRGPGDGYTF
TGTGCCAGCTCACCACCGACGCGGGGACCCGGGGATGGCTACACCTTC
>.|TRBV7-2|.|TRBJ1-3
CASSPRQFSGNTIYF
TGTGCCAGCAGCCCTCGACAGTTCTCTGGAAACACCATATATTTT
>TRBD1|TRBV14|.|TRBJ2-1
CASRTTGQGAWEQFF
TGTGCCAGCAGGACAACGGGACAGGGGGCTTGGGAGCAGTTCTTC
>TRBD1|TRBV6-5|once|TRBJ2-5
CASNRNRGAVETQYF
TGTGCCAGCAATAGAAACAGGGGCGCAGTGGAGACCCAGTACTTC
>TRBD2|TRBV7-2|.|TRBJ2-5
CASSLGPLAGGQETQYF
TGTGCCAGCAGCCTCGGCCCCCTAGCGGGAGGCCAAGAGACCCAGTACTTC
>.|TRBV7-2|.|TRBJ2-1
CASSLDRSTYNEQFF
TGTGCCAGCAGCTTAGATCGGAGCACCTACAATGAGCAGTTCTTC
>TRBD1|TRBV10-3|.|TRBJ2-3
CAISGAGGVKDTQYF
TGTGCCATCAGTGGGGCAGGGGGTGTTAAAGATACGCAGTATTTT
>TRBD2|TRBV7-6|once|TRBJ2-5
CASSLVAGAQETQYF
TGTGCCAGCAGCTTGGTAGCGGGGGCACAAGAGACCCAGTACTTC
>.|TRBV28|.|TRBJ1-2
CASRNRQDSTTYGGYTF
TGTGCCAGCAGAAACCGACAGGACAGCACGACCTATGGAGGCTACACCTTC
>.|TRBV14|.|TRBJ1-1
CASSQAGVGSNTEAFF
TGTGCCAGCAGCCAAGCGGGGGTGGGGTCGAACACTGAAGCTTTCTTT
>.|TRBV5-6|.|TRBJ1-4
CASSTRGRGPGKLFF
TGTGCCAGCAGCACGCGAGGGAGGGGTCCGGGAAAACTGTTTTTT
>TRBD2|TRBV3-1/TRBV3-2|.|TRBJ2-3
CASSQDIGAGGDTQYF
TGTGCCAGCAGCCAAGATATTGGAGCGGGAGGAGATACGCAGTATTTT
>TRBD1|TRBV5-6|.|TRBJ1-4
CASSFGTGGRNEKLFF
TGTGCCAGCAGCTTCGGGACAGGGGGCCGGAATGAAAAACTGTTTTTT
>.|TRBV19|once|TRBJ2-7
CASSIRYDSYEQYF
TGTGCCAGTAGTATCCGCTACGACTCCTACGAGCAGTACTTC
>.|TRBV18|.|TRBJ1-2
CASSPVRGGWDGYTF
TGTGCCAGCTCACCGGTCCGAGGAGGGTGGGATGGCTACACCTTC
>TRBD2|TRBV2|.|TRBJ2-2
CASKGWTSGREVNTGELFF
TGTGCCAGCAAAGGGTGGACTAGCGGGAGGGAAGTTAACACCGGGGAGCTGTTTTTT
>TRBD2|TRBV9|.|TRBJ2-1
CASSVAASGVNEQFF
TGTGCCAGCAGCGTAGCTGCTAGCGGTGTAAATGAGCAGTTCTTC
>.|TRBV27|.|TRBJ2-3
CASSFSSYTDTQYF
TGTGCCAGCAGTTTTTCTTCCTACACAGATACGCAGTATTTT
>.|TRBV6-2/TRBV6-3|.|TRBJ1-5
CASSSRDTSNQPQHF
TGTGCCAGCAGTTCCAGGGACACCAGCAATCAGCCCCAGCATTTT
>TRBD2|TRBV7-2|.|TRBJ2-1
CASSLDSSGRKNEQFF
TGTGCCAGCAGCTTAGATTCTAGCGGGAGGAAAAATGAGCAGTTCTTC
>.|TRBV2|few|TRBJ1-3
CASRGRTSSGNTIYF
TGTGCCAGCAGGGGGAGGACGAGCTCTGGAAACACCATATATTTT